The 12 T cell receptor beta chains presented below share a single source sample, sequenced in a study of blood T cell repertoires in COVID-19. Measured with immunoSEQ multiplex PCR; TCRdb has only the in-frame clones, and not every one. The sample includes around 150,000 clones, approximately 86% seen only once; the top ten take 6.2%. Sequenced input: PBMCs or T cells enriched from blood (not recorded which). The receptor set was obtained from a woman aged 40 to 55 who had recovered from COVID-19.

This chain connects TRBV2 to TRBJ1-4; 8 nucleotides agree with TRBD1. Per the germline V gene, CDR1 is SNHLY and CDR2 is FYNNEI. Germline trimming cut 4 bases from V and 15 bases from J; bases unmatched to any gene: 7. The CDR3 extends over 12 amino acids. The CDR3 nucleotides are TGTGCCAGCAGTGTCTCGGACAGGGAGATGTTTTTT. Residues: CASSVSDREMFF.

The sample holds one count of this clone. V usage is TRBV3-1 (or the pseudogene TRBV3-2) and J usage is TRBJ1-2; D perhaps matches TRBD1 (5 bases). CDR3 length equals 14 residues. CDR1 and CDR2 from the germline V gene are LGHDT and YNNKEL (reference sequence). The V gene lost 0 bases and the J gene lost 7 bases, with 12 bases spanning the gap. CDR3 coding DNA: TGTGCCAGCAGCCAAGAGGGGGGGTCCTCTGGCTACACCTTC. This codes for CASSQEGGSSGYTF.

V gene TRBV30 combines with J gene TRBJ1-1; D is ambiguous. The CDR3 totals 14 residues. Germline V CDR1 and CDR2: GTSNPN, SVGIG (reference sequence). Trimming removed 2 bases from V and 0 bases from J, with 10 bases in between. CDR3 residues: CAWSRRQVNTEAFF. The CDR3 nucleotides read TGTGCCTGGAGTCGACGCCAGGTGAACACTGAAGCTTTCTTT.

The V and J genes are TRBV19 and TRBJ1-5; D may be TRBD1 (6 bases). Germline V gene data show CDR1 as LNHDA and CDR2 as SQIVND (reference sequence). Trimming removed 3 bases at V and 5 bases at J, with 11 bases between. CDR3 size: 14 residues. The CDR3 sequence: CASSIGQLDQPQHF. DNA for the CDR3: TGTGCCAGTAGTATCGGACAGCTAGATCAGCCCCAGCATTTT.

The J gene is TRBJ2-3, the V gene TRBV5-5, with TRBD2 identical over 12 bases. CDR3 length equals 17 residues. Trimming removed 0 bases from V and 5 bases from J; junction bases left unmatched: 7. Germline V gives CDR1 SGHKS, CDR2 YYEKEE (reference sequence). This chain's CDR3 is CASSLEPSGRAGDTQYF. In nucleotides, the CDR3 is TGTGCCAGCAGCTTGGAACCTAGCGGGAGGGCCGGAGATACGCAGTATTTT.

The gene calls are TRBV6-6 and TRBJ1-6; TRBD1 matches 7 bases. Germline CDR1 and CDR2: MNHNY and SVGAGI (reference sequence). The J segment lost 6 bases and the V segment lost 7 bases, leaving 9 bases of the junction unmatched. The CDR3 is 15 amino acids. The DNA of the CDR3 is TGTGCCAGCACCTACTACAGGGACAGTAATTCACCCCTCCACTTT. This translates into CASTYYRDSNSPLHF.

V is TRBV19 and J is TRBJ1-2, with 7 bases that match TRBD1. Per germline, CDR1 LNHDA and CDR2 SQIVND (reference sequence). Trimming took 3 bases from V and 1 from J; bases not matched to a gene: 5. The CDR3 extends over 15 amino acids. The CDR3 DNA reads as TGTGCCAGTAGTATGCTGGACAGGAATAACTATGGCTACACCTTC. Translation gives CASSMLDRNNYGYTF.

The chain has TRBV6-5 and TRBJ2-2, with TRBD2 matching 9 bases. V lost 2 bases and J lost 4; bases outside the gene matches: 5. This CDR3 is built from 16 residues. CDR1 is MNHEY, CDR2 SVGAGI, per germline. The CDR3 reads CASSYGGGASTGELFF. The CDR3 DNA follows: TGTGCCAGCAGTTACGGCGGGGGGGCGAGCACCGGGGAGCTGTTTTTT.

DNA for the CDR3: TGTGCCAGCAGTTACCAGCAGGGGTTCACTGAAGCTTTCTTT. Translating gives CASSYQQGFTEAFF. This sequence joins TRBV6-5 and TRBJ1-1; D is perhaps TRBD1 (6 bases). This CDR3 has 14 amino acids. The V end was cut by 2 bases, the J end by 4 bases, with 11 bases between. The germline gives CDR1 MNHEY, CDR2 SVGAGI.

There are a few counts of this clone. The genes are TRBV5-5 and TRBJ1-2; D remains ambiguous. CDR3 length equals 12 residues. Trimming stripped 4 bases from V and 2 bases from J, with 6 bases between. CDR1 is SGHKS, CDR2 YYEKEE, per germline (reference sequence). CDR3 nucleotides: TGTGCCAGCAGCAACTCCAACTATGGCTACACCTTC. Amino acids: CASSNSNYGYTF. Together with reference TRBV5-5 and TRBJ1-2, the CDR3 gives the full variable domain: DAGVTQSPTHLIKTRGQQVTLRCSPISGHKSVSWYQQVLGQGPQFIFQYYEKEERGRGNFPDRFSARQFPNYSSELNVNALLLGDSALYLCASSNSNYGYTFGSGTRLTVV.

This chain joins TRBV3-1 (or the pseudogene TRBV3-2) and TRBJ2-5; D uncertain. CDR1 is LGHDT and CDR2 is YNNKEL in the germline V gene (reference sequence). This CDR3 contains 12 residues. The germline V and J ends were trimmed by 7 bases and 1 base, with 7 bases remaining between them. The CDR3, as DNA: TGTGCCAGCACACATACCCAAGAGACCCAGTACTTC. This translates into CASTHTQETQYF.

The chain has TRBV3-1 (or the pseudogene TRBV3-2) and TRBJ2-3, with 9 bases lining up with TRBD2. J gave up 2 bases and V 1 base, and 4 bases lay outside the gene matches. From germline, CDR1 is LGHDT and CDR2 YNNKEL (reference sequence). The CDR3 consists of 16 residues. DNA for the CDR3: TGTGCCAGCAGCCAAGTAGTAGCGGGGGTCACAGATACGCAGTATTTT. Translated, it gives CASSQVVAGVTDTQYF.